What follows are 14 T cell receptor beta chains derived from one specimen sequenced in a study of OX40 agonist ivuxolimab in advanced cancers. Some clones are missing from TCRdb's copy, which holds only in-frame ones; the method was immunoSEQ multiplex PCR. The sample yields fewer than 85,000 clones, 77% seen once. The sequences come from CD4+ or CD8+ T cells sorted from blood, collected in a trial of the OX40 agonist ivuxolimab. The receptors were gathered from an adult with an advanced solid tumor such as melanoma, head and neck, liver or kidney cancer.

J is TRBJ2-5 and V is TRBV14; D unclear. Germline V gives CDR1 SGHDN, CDR2 FVKESK. V lost 3 bases to trimming and J lost 1 base, with 9 bases between them. This CDR3 has 14 residues. This CDR3 reads CASSHLSPQETQYF. For the CDR3, the DNA is TGTGCCAGCAGCCACCTCTCTCCCCAAGAGACCCAGTACTTC.

The genes are TRBV2 and TRBJ2-7; 9 bases fit TRBD2. This CDR3 comprises 15 residues. The V gene's germline CDR1 is SNHLY and CDR2 FYNNEI. V shed 6 bases, J shed 0 bases, and the junction held 6 bases outside the gene matches. CDR3 protein: CASSQTSGNSYEQYF. Written as DNA, the CDR3 is TGTGCCAGCAGCCAGACTAGCGGAAACTCCTACGAGCAGTACTTC.

This chain joins TRBV18 and TRBJ1-1; D is uncertain. The CDR3 covers 14 residues. V lost 4 bases and J 0 bases, leaving 9 bases between the germline ends. Germline CDR1 is KGHSH and CDR2 is LQKENI. The CDR3 here is CASSRTELNTEAFF. The CDR3 nucleotides are TGTGCCAGCTCACGGACCGAGCTGAACACTGAAGCTTTCTTT.

This chain joins TRBV11-2 and TRBJ1-5; D call uncertain. Germline V CDR1 and CDR2: SGHAT, FQNNGV. Trimming removed 1 base at V and 1 base at J, with 11 bases between. The CDR3 runs to 16 residues. In nucleotides, the CDR3 is TGTGCCAGCAGCTTAGTGCTTGGAGGGAGCAATCAGCCCCAGCATTTT. Amino acids: CASSLVLGGSNQPQHF.

V gene TRBV28 combines with J gene TRBJ2-7, with 8 bases lining up with TRBD2. The CDR3 length is 14 residues. The V and J ends lost 7 bases and 3 bases, in that order; junction bases with no gene match: 8. Looked up from germline, CDR1 is MDHEN and CDR2 is SYDVKM. In nucleotides, the CDR3 is TGTGCCAGCAACCGGGGGGGATCCGGCTACGAGCAGTACTTC. This encodes CASNRGGSGYEQYF.

J is TRBJ1-1 and V is TRBV14, with D unclear. V was cut by 3 bases and J by 3 bases, with 14 bases left in between. The CDR3 extends over 15 amino acids. Germline CDR1 SGHDN, CDR2 FVKESK. The CDR3, as DNA: TGTGCCAGCAGCCAGAGTTTGAGTATCGACACTGAAGCTTTCTTT. Protein: CASSQSLSIDTEAFF.

This chain uses TRBV7-9 with TRBJ2-1; 9 nucleotides align to TRBD2. CDR1 is SEHNR and CDR2 is FQNEAQ in the germline V gene (reference sequence). CDR3 length: 12 residues. With V trimmed by 6 bases and J by 10 bases, 4 bases remained unmatched. CDR3 coding DNA: TGTGCCAGCAGTATTCTAGCGGGGGAGCAGTTCTTC. Its translation is CASSILAGEQFF.

The V gene is TRBV6-1, the J gene TRBJ1-2, with 8 bases matching TRBD1. The V gene's germline CDR1 is MNHNS and CDR2 SASEGT. The CDR3 sequence is 14 residues long. The trim removed 5 bases at V and 7 bases at J, leaving 9 bases unmatched. The chain's CDR3 is CASSITLDRAGYTF. In DNA, the CDR3 is TGTGCCAGCAGTATAACCCTGGACAGGGCTGGCTACACCTTC.

The J gene is TRBJ2-7, the V gene TRBV6-5; tentative D call: TRBD1 (6 bases). V was trimmed by 5 bases and J by 2 bases, leaving 16 bases between them. Per the germline V gene, CDR1 is MNHEY and CDR2 is SVGAGI. CDR3 size: 15 residues. CDR3 sequence: CASSNYRVPTYEQYF. CDR3 DNA sequence: TGTGCCAGCAGTAACTACAGGGTCCCTACCTACGAGCAGTACTTC.

The rearrangement joins TRBV10-2 to TRBJ2-2; D not certain. In germline, CDR1 is WSHSY, CDR2 SAAADI. The CDR3 runs 14 residues. V was cut by 0 bases and J by 7 bases, with 9 bases left in between. CDR3 amino acids: CASSESTLNGELFF. In DNA form, the CDR3 reads TGCGCCAGCAGTGAGTCCACCCTCAACGGGGAGCTGTTTTTT.

The genes are TRBV18 and TRBJ2-7; 8 bases are shared with TRBD2. J was trimmed by 5 bases and V by 4 bases; bases with no gene match: 10. CDR3 length: 15 amino acids. Germline CDR1 is KGHSH and CDR2 is LQKENI. The CDR3 reads CASSLAGLGGNEQYF. The DNA of the CDR3 is TGTGCCAGCTCACTAGCGGGACTTGGGGGGAACGAGCAGTACTTC. The whole variable domain, remainder taken from reference TRBV18 and TRBJ2-7, is NAGVMQNPRHLVRRRGQEARLRCSPMKGHSHVYWYRQLPEEGLKFMVYLQKENIIDESGMPKERFSAEFPKEGPSILRIQQVVRGDSAAYFCASSLAGLGGNEQYFGPGTRLTVT.

The V call is TRBV5-1, the J call TRBJ2-7, with a possible D match to TRBD2 (6 bases). The CDR3 has 12 amino acids. Looked up from germline, CDR1 is SGHRS and CDR2 is YFSETQ. V was shortened by 5 bases and J by 6 bases, with 12 bases between the two germline ends. The CDR3 reads CASSSRGVEQYF. In nucleotides, the CDR3 is TGCGCCAGCAGTTCGCGCGGGGTCGAGCAGTACTTC.

This chain connects TRBV7-8 to TRBJ2-7; 14 bases fit TRBD2. V lost 1 base and J lost 4; bases outside the gene matches: 9. The germline CDR1 and CDR2 sequences are SGHVS and FQNEAQ. The CDR3 runs to 18 residues. This CDR3 reads CASSLVAGLAGAVYEQYF. DNA of the CDR3: TGTGCCAGCAGCTTAGTAGCGGGACTAGCGGGAGCGGTATACGAGCAGTACTTC.

The chain has TRBV5-1 and TRBJ1-2; 9 bases agree with TRBD1. The CDR3 extends over 11 amino acids. The ends lost 7 bases at V and 5 bases at J; junction bases unmatched: 0. Germline V gives CDR1 SGHRS, CDR2 YFSETQ. CDR3 nucleotide sequence: TGCGCCAGCGGACAGGGGTATGGCTACACCTTC. Protein product: CASGQGYGYTF.